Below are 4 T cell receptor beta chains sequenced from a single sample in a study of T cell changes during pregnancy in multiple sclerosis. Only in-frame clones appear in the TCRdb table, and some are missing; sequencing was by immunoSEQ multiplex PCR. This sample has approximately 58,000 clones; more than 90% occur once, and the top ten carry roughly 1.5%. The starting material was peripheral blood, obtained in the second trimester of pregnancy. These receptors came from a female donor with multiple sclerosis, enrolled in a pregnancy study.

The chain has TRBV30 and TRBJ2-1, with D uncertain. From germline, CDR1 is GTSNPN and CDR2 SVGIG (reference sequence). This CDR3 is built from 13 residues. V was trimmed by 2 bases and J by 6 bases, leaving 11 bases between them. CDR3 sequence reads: CAWSPGPPNEQFF. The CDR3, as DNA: TGTGCCTGGAGTCCAGGTCCCCCCAATGAGCAGTTCTTC.

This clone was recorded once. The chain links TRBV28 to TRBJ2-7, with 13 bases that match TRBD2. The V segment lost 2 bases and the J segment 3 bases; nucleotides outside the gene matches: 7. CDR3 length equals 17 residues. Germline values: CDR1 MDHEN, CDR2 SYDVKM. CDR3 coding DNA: TGTGCCAGCAGTTTAGCAGGACTAGCGGGAGCGTTCTACGAGCAGTACTTC. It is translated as CASSLAGLAGAFYEQYF.

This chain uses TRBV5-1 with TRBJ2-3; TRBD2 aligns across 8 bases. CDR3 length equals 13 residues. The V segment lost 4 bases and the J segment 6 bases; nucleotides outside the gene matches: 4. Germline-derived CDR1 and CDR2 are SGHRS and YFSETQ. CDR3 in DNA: TGCGCCAGCAGCCCGGGCGGGGGGGATACGCAGTATTTT. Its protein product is CASSPGGGDTQYF.

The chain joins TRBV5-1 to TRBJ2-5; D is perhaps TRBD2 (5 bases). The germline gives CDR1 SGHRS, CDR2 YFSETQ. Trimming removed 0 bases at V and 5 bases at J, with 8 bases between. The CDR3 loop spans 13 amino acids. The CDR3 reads CASSLGGLETQYF. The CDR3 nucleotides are TGCGCCAGCAGCTTGGGAGGGTTGGAGACCCAGTACTTC.